These 21 T cell receptor beta chains came from one sample sequenced in a study of T cells in Graves' hyperthyroidism and ophthalmopathy. The investigators amplified TCR beta CDR3 regions from RNA transcripts. The study used the HTBI primer set for a first-round RT-PCR of the TCR CDR3. Each CDR3 protein is one row after TCRdb ran MiXCR on the multiplex PCR reads. The sample yields approximately 700,000 distinct CDR3 sequences, roughly 17% seen once. Sequences were obtained from blood. The receptors originated from a young man with Graves' hyperthyroidism.

This clonotype was recorded at least ten times. The chain couples TRBV18 to TRBJ2-7; 7 bases align to TRBD1. The CDR3 has 15 residues. V gave up 3 bases and J gave up 5 bases; unmatched junction bases: 10. Germline CDR1 KGHSH, CDR2 LQKENI. CDR3 in amino acids: CASSPGQVGGHEQYF. Here the CDR3 DNA reads TGTGCCAGCTCACCTGGACAGGTGGGTGGCCACGAGCAGTACTTC.

V is TRBV7-9 and J is TRBJ2-2, with unresolved D. The CDR3 sequence is 13 residues long. Deletions cut 5 bases from V and 6 bases from J, with 10 bases between. Germline-derived CDR1 and CDR2 are SEHNR and FQNEAQ (reference sequence). The chain's CDR3 is CASSLKGPGELFF. The CDR3 nucleotides are TGTGCCAGCAGCCTTAAGGGTCCCGGGGAGCTGTTTTTT.

This clonotype appeared a few times. This chain uses TRBV29-1 with TRBJ2-2; tentative D call: TRBD2 (6 bases). Germline CDR1 reads SQVTM; CDR2 reads ANQGSEA. V lost 1 base and J 1 base, leaving 7 bases between the germline ends. This CDR3 comprises 14 residues. The CDR3 sequence is CSVEGGENTGELFF. The CDR3 DNA sequence: TGCAGCGTTGAAGGGGGGGAGAACACCGGGGAGCTGTTTTTT.

Ten or more counts support this clonotype. V is TRBV7-2 and J is TRBJ2-5; D is unclear. The germline V gene encodes CDR1 SGHTA and CDR2 FQGNSA. Trimming took 3 bases from V and 5 from J, leaving 4 bases between them. The CDR3 has 11 residues. This chain's CDR3 is CASSFTETQYF. In nucleotides, the CDR3 is TGTGCCAGCAGCTTCACGGAGACCCAGTACTTC.

This clonotype appeared a few times. The chain links TRBV2 to TRBJ2-7; no clear D. Trimming removed 4 bases from V and 2 bases from J, with 12 bases in between. The V gene's germline CDR1 is SNHLY and CDR2 FYNNEI. The CDR3 spans 14 residues. The CDR3 region is CASSGRLGTYEQYF. CDR3 sequence (DNA): TGTGCCAGCAGTGGGCGACTCGGTACCTACGAGCAGTACTTC.

There are a few counts of this clonotype. The genes are TRBV29-1 and TRBJ2-2, with 7 positions matching TRBD2. Germline V gene sequence: CDR1 SQVTM, CDR2 ANQGSEA. After removal of 4 bases from V and 5 bases from J, the junction contained 10 bases not matched to a gene. The CDR3 is 15 amino acids. The CDR3 region is CSVGASGIGTGELFF. The CDR3 DNA reads as TGCAGCGTTGGGGCCAGCGGGATCGGGACCGGGGAGCTGTTTTTT.

The sample holds a few counts of this clonotype. The chain carries TRBV3-1 and TRBJ2-7, with 10 bases identical to TRBD2. CDR1 is LGHDT, CDR2 YNNKEL, per germline (reference sequence). The CDR3 length is 17 residues. J lost 6 bases, V lost 0 bases, and 11 bases had no gene match. CDR3 sequence: CASSQDFVLAGLVEQYF. The DNA of the CDR3 is TGTGCCAGCAGCCAAGATTTCGTACTAGCGGGACTAGTCGAGCAGTACTTC.

The chain employs TRBV20-1 and TRBJ2-7; TRBD2 is a possible D gene (7 bases). V was shortened by 0 bases and J by 4 bases, with 16 bases between the two germline ends. CDR3 length equals 15 residues. Per the germline V gene, CDR1 is DFQATT and CDR2 is SNEGSKA (reference sequence). For the CDR3, the DNA is TGCAGTGCTAGAGATACTGAGGGGGGGCAATACGAGCAGTACTTC. Its translation is CSARDTEGGQYEQYF.

A few counts support this clonotype. The genes are TRBV4-3 and TRBJ2-1; 8 bases agree with TRBD2. CDR3 length equals 16 residues. V gave up 2 bases and J gave up 8 bases; unmatched junction bases: 11. Germline-derived CDR1 and CDR2 are LGHNA and YSLEER. CDR3 DNA sequence: TGCGCCAGCAGCCAAAGCAGCGGGAGAGTCATCGATGAGCAGTTCTTC. Translating it yields CASSQSSGRVIDEQFF.

This clonotype was counted at least ten times. J is TRBJ2-3 and V is TRBV2, with 11 bases aligning to TRBD2. The CDR3 is 15 residues long. The V and J ends lost 5 bases and 6 bases, in that order; junction bases with no gene match: 7. CDR1 SNHLY and CDR2 FYNNEI come from the germline V gene. The CDR3 loop is CASSLQLAGVDTQYF. In nucleotides, the CDR3 is TGTGCCAGCAGTTTACAACTAGCGGGAGTGGATACGCAGTATTTT.

This clonotype showed up just a few times. V gene TRBV27 combines with J gene TRBJ1-1; no clear D. This CDR3 is built from 11 residues. Trimming shortened V by 6 bases and J by 11 bases, and 13 bases separated the two germline ends. Germline values: CDR1 MNHEY, CDR2 SMNVEV (reference sequence). CDR3 DNA sequence: TGTGCCAGCAGGGGCACGGGGTTGGCTTTCTTT. Translated, it gives CASRGTGLAFF.

This clonotype was detected ten times or more. V gene TRBV28 combines with J gene TRBJ2-1, with a possible D match to TRBD1 (7 bases). V was clipped by 5 bases and J by 11 bases, with 13 bases between them. The germline V gene has CDR1 MDHEN and CDR2 SYDVKM. The CDR3 extends over 12 amino acids. This CDR3 is CASSGGTVKQFF. CDR3 in DNA: TGTGCCAGCAGTGGGGGGACAGTGAAGCAGTTCTTC.

This clonotype was counted a few times. V usage is TRBV4-1 and J usage is TRBJ1-1; 7 bases agree with TRBD1. CDR3 size: 12 residues. CDR1 and CDR2 from the germline V gene are MGHRA and YSYEKL. After removal of 2 bases from V and 6 bases from J, the junction contained 0 bases not matched to a gene. The chain's CDR3 is CASSQTGAEAFF. The DNA for the CDR3 is TGCGCCAGCAGCCAAACAGGGGCTGAAGCTTTCTTT.

This clonotype was detected only a few times. J is TRBJ1-3 and V is TRBV20-1; D is possibly TRBD1 (6 bases). The V and J ends lost 1 base and 3 bases respectively, with 10 bases between them. This CDR3 region has 14 residues. Germline V gene sequence: CDR1 DFQATT, CDR2 SNEGSKA (reference sequence). Here the CDR3 reads CSARAGALGNTIYF. In nucleotides, the CDR3 is TGCAGTGCTAGAGCAGGGGCACTTGGAAACACCATATATTTT.

To note about this clonotype: A much bigger clone sits one base away, suggesting this may be a read error. V and J are TRBV29-1 and TRBJ1-1; D remains ambiguous. The CDR3 totals 11 residues. Per germline, CDR1 SQVTM and CDR2 ANQGSEA. The V end lost 4 bases, the J end lost 11 bases, and 14 bases lay between the germline ends. CDR3 sequence: CSVGGGTGAFF. Written as DNA, the CDR3 is TGCAGCGTTGGAGGCGGAACTGGGGCTTTCTTT.

This clonotype was counted ten times or more. The chain joins TRBV11-3 to TRBJ2-3; D unresolved. Germline values: CDR1 SGHNT, CDR2 YENEEA. The CDR3 consists of 13 residues. Trimming stripped 5 bases from V and 5 bases from J, with 11 bases between. In nucleotides, the CDR3 is TGTGCCAGCAGCCGTACAAGGTTAGATACGCAGTATTTT. Translated, it gives CASSRTRLDTQYF.

This clonotype was detected ten times or more. The chain employs TRBV28 and TRBJ2-3; D remains unclear. The CDR3 is 16 residues long. Germline assignment: CDR1 MDHEN and CDR2 SYDVKM. Trimming left V 6 bases short and J 4 bases short, with 20 bases between. The CDR3 coding sequence is TGTGCCAGCAGCTTAAGGTTCACCTCCACCCCAGATACGCAGTATTTT. This encodes CASSLRFTSTPDTQYF. Full variable domain (remainder filled in from reference TRBV28 and TRBJ2-3): DVKVTQSSRYLVKRTGEKVFLECVQDMDHENMFWYRQDPGLGLRLIYFSYDVKMKEKGDIPEGYSVSREKKERFSLILESASTNQTSMYLCASSLRFTSTPDTQYFGPGTRLTVL.

In its sample, this clonotype was seen many times. The rearrangement uses TRBV20-1 and TRBJ2-3, with D tentatively TRBD2 (5 bases). CDR1 is DFQATT and CDR2 is SNEGSKA in the germline V gene (reference sequence). The CDR3 spans 14 residues. Trimming cost V 7 bases and J 0 bases, with 14 bases left between them. The CDR3 reads CSGRRAASTDTQYF. CDR3 sequence (DNA): TGCAGTGGAAGGCGGGCTGCTAGCACAGATACGCAGTATTTT.

This clonotype was detected ten times or more. The chain joins TRBV28 to TRBJ2-7; D perhaps matches TRBD1 (5 bases). Deletions cut 2 bases from V and 0 bases from J, with 11 bases between. This CDR3 contains 15 residues. Germline-derived CDR1 and CDR2 are MDHEN and SYDVKM. The CDR3 DNA reads as TGTGCCAGCAGTTTAAGGACATCTAGCTCCTACGAGCAGTACTTC. Its protein product is CASSLRTSSSYEQYF.

On this clonotype: One end of the junction fails to match germline, which may point to a read error. The chain joins TRBV12-3 or TRBV12-4 to TRBJ1-1, with a tentative D call TRBD1 (5 bases). The CDR3 runs to 15 residues. For the CDR3, the DNA is TGTGCCTGCAGTTTAGGCGGGGGGTCGGGCACTGAAGCTTTCTTT. Translating it yields CACSLGGGSGTEAFF.

The J gene is TRBJ1-2, the V gene TRBV19; 12 bases map to TRBD1. The ends lost 4 bases at V and 3 bases at J; junction bases unmatched: 6. Germline V gene lookup returns CDR1 LNHDA and CDR2 SQIVND (reference sequence). The CDR3 extends over 16 amino acids. DNA of the CDR3: TGTGCCAGTAGTAACATCCGGGACAGGGGGCACTATGGCTACACCTTC. The encoded protein is CASSNIRDRGHYGYTF.